This TCR beta chain comes out of a study of shared clonotypes between healthy human individuals (dated by TCRdb to 2018 to 2021). In the study overall: The cohort included a few men and a couple of women between 18 and 49 years of age. Per donor, three plates each were used for CD4 naive and CD4 memory, two for CD8 naive, and one for CD8 memory. To estimate repertoire size and how much clonotypes are shared between individuals, the study performed deep sequencing of blood TCR repertoires from five healthy adults. Libraries were prepared and TCR repertoires were sequenced by different laboratories using diverse techniques, in order to increase sequencing depth and limit assay-specific biases. Between about 0.85 and 9.5 billion PBMCs per donor were obtained by leukapheresis.

The study at large found these results: Sharing across four donors was observed for about 5% of naive CD4, about 3.2% of naive CD8, about 2.3% of memory CD4, and around 0.44% of memory CD8 clonotypes. Because the study included only a small number of donors, the genetic and exposure-history diversity represented was limited. Compared with non-shared clonotypes, clonotypes shared by all four sorted-subset donors had higher generation probabilities. Based on pairwise subsampling, the degree of clonotype sharing among donors was expected to be affected by sequencing depth. Estimated clonotype richness was generally larger for naive than for memory subsets. Even with the large sequencing depth, rarefaction of the sorted-subset datasets indicated that sequencing was incomplete. Sampling was limited to blood, and TCR repertoires in tissue likely differ from TCR repertoires in blood.

Using the deep immunoSEQ assay, multiplex PCR amplified TCR CDR3 regions from genomic DNA. Extracted genomic DNA from each cell subset was spread evenly across all wells of several immunoSEQ 96-well plates, with each plate serving as a replicate. For sorted subsets, approximately 190 ng genomic DNA, equal to 30,000 or so T cell genomes, was loaded into each replicate PCR. Purified libraries were measured with a Qubit 3.0 fluorometer, size-checked on a Bioanalyzer 2100, and measured again with the KAPA Library Quantification kit. Every immunoSEQ 96-well plate was sequenced on a dedicated single-read 150-cycle Illumina NextSeq 550 flow cell. On the study's bioinformatics: Because the immunoSEQ output held only junctional sequences and lacked quality scores, the filtering could not match the filtering applied to full-length reads. To assign V/J genes and CDR3, sequences were annotated against IMGT germline references using PyIR, a Python wrapper for IgBLAST v1.9. Reads were filtered out if the reads had weak V/J assignments (E-value above 1e-6), no CDR3, stop codons, out-of-frame junctions, or ambiguous translated residues. V3J clonotypes were defined as sequences sharing the same inferred V gene, J gene, and CDR3 amino acid sequence. The percentage overlap between two repertoires was calculated by dividing the number of shared unique clonotypes by the size of the smaller repertoire. Repertoire richness was assessed with RTK rarefaction, the Chao1 estimator, and Recon v2.1 estimates of unobserved clonotypes. OLGA was used to compute generation probabilities for all TCRbeta clonotypes that the gDNA method yielded from several donors. Drawn from immuneACCESS, this table holds only the in-frame rearrangements with V and J called that TCRdb kept. Clones are partly lost; checked studies trace under half to an unresolved V gene and leave the rest unexplained. The DNA was the basis for D and trimming; V, J and clone size are from that table. This sample has some 240,000 clones in its table, and over 50% of those were observed once. The ten largest account for roughly 11% of the sample.

Regarding this clone: Its specific antigen is unknown. Base quality data are lacking; no much larger clone is found one base away.

CDR3 length: 14 amino acids, cysteine to phenylalanine. Solely the CDR3 DNA is kept, with 42 bases framed from the first base. CDR1 and CDR2 are read off the germline V gene as SGHRS and YFSETQ. Trimming at the junction amounts to 0 bases on V and 7 bases on J, and the germline ends lie 13 bases apart. Donors were healthy HIV-negative adults with no recently reported acute infections or vaccinations. Only Caucasian adults living in Nashville, Tennessee, USA were represented among the donors. CD4+ T cells were enriched by magnetic negative selection; naive cells were then positively selected on CD45RA, and the negative fraction formed the memory subset. After blood collection by leukapheresis, PBMCs were isolated using Ficoll-Histopaque density gradient centrifugation and then cryopreserved in the vapor phase of liquid nitrogen. Analytical flow cytometry was used to check the purity and quantity of every magnetically sorted T cell population. Each sorted fraction had its genomic DNA isolated and then quantified by UV absorbance on a Nanodrop 2000c.

The receptor chain draws on TRBV5-1 and TRBJ1-2; the D gene is unclear. Sample: memory CD4+ T cells sorted from blood. What the cell subset or site label conveys for this sample: CD45RA-negative fraction. The TCR comes from a man aged 25-45 years in good health. The base sequence is TGCGCCAGCAGCTTGGAATCGGGGAAGGCTGGCTACACCTTC. The encoded protein is CASSLESGKAGYTF.